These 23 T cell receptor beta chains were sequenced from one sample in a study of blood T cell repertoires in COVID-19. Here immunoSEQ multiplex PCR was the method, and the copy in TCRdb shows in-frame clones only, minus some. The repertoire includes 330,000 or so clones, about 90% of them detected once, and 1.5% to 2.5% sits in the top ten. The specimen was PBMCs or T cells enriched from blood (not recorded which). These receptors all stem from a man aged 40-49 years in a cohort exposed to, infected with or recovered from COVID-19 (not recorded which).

The CDR3 DNA sequence: TGTGCCAGCAGCCCTATCGGACTAGCGGGAGGTAATGAGCAGTTCTTC. Translation gives CASSPIGLAGGNEQFF. The chain uses TRBV27 and TRBJ2-1; TRBD2 matches at 14 bases. CDR3 length: 16 amino acids. Germline loops: CDR1 MNHEY, CDR2 SMNVEV (reference sequence). J gave up 7 bases and V 6 bases, and 8 bases lay outside the gene matches.

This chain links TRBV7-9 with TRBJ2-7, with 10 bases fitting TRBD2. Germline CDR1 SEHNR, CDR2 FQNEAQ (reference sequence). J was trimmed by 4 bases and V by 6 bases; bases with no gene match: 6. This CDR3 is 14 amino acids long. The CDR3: CASRLGTSEYEQYF. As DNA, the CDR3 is TGTGCCAGCAGACTCGGGACTAGCGAATACGAGCAGTACTTC.

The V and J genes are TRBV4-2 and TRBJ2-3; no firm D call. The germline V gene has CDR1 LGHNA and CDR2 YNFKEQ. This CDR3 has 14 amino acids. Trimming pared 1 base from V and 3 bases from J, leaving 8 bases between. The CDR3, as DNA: TGTGCCAGCAGCCAAGCCGCGAGAACAGATACGCAGTATTTT. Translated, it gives CASSQAARTDTQYF.

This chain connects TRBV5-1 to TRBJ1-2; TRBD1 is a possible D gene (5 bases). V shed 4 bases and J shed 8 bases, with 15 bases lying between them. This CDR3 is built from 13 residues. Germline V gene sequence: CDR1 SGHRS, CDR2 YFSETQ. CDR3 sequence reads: CASSQQAFVGYTF. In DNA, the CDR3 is TGCGCCAGCAGCCAACAGGCCTTCGTAGGCTACACCTTC.

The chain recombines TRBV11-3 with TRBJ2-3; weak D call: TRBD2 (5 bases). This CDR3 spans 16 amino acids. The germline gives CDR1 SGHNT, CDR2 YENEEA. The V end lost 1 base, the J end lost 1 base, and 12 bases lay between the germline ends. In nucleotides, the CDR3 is TGTGCCAGCAGCTTAGGGGGTCGGCGGGGCACAGATACGCAGTATTTT. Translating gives CASSLGGRRGTDTQYF.

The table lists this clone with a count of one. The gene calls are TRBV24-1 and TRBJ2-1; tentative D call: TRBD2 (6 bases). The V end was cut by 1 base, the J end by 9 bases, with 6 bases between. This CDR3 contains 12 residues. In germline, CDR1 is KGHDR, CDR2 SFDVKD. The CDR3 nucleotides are TGTGCCACCAGTGATTTCGGGGGTGAGCAGTTCTTC. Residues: CATSDFGGEQFF.

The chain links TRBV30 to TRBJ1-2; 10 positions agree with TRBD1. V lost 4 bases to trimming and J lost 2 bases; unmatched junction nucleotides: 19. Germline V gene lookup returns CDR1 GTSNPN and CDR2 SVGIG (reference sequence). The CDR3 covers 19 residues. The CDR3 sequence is CAWIGTGDYRGVGNYGYTF. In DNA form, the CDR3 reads TGTGCCTGGATTGGGACAGGGGACTATCGGGGTGTAGGAAACTATGGCTACACCTTC.

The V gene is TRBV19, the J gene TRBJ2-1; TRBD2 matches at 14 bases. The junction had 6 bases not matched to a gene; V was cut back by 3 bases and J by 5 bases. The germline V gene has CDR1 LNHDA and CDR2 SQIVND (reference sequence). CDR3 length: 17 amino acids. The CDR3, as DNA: TGTGCCAGTAGTATGGGACTAGCGGGAGTAAGAGACAATGAGCAGTTCTTC. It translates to CASSMGLAGVRDNEQFF.

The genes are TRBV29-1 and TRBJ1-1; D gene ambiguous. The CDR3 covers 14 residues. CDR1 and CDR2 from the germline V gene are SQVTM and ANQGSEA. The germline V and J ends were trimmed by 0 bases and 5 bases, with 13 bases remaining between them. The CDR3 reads CSVEEAGIGTEAFF. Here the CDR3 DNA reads TGCAGCGTTGAAGAAGCGGGGATCGGGACTGAAGCTTTCTTT.

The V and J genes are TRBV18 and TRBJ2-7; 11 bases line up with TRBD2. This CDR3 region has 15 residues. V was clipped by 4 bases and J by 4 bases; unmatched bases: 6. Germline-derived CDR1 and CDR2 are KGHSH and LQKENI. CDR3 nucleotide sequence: TGTGCCAGCTCACGGGGACTAGCGGATCCTTACGAGCAGTACTTC. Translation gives CASSRGLADPYEQYF.

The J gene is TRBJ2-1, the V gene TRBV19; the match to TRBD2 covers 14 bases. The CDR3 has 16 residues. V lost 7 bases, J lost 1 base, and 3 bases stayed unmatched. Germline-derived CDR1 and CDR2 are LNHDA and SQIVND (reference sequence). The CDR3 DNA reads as TGTGCCAGTAAGGGACTAGCGGGAGAATCCTACAATGAGCAGTTCTTC. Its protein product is CASKGLAGESYNEQFF.

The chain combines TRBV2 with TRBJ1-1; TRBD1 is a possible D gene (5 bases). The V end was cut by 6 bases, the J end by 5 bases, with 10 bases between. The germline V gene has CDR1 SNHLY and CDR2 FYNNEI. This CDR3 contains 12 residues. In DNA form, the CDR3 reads TGTGCCAGCAGAGGGGTGGGAACTGAAGCTTTCTTT. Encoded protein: CASRGVGTEAFF.

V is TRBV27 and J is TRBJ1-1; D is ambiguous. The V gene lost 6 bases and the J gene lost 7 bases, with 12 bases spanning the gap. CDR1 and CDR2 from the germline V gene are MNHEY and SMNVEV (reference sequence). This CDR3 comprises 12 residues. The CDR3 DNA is TGTGCCAGCAGAACACTATCAAATGAAGCTTTCTTT. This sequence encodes CASRTLSNEAFF.

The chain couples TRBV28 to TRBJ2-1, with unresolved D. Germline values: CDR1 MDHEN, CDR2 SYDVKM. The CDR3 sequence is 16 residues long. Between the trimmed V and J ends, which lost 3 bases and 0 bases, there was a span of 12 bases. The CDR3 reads CASSFTAHYSYNEQFF. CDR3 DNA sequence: TGTGCCAGCAGTTTCACAGCACATTACTCCTACAATGAGCAGTTCTTC.

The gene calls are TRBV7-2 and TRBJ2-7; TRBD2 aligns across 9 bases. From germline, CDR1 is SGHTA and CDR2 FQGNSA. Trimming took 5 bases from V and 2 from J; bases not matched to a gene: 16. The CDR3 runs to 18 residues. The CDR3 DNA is TGTGCCAGCAGCCCCAGGGGTCAGGGAGCGGGAGGTCCCTACGAGCAGTACTTC. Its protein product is CASSPRGQGAGGPYEQYF.

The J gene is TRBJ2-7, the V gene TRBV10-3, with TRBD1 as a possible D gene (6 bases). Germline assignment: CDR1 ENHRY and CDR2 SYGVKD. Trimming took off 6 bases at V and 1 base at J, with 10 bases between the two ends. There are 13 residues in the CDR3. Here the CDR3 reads CAISSGQSYEQYF. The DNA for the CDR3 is TGTGCCATCAGCTCTGGACAGTCCTACGAGCAGTACTTC.

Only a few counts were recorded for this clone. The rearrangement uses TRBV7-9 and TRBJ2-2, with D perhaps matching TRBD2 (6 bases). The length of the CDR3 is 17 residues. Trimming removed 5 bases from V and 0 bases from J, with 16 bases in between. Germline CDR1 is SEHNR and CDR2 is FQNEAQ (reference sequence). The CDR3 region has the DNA TGTGCCAGCAGCCGAGAATGGGGAGGCACGAACACCGGGGAGCTGTTTTTT. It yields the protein CASSREWGGTNTGELFF.

The CDR3 DNA is TGTGCCAGCAGCTTAATAGGGGCCCTTGAAGCTTTCTTT. Translated: CASSLIGALEAFF. The chain uses TRBV28 and TRBJ1-1; maybe TRBD1 (5 bases). V lost 6 bases and J lost 7, with 15 bases in between. Per the germline V gene, CDR1 is MDHEN and CDR2 is SYDVKM. This CDR3 has 13 amino acids.

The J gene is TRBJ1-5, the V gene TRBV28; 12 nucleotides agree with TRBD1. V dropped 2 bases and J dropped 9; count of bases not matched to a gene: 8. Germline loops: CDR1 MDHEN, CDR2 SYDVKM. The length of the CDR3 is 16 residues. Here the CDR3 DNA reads TGTGCCAGCAGTTTACTGGGACAGGGGGCAGGAGGGCCCCAGCATTTT. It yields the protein CASSLLGQGAGGPQHF.

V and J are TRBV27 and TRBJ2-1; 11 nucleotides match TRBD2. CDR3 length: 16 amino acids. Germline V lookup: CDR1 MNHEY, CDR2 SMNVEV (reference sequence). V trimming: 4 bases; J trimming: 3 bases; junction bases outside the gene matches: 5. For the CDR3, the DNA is TGTGCCAGCAGTTCCCCAACTAGCGGGGGCTACAATGAGCAGTTCTTC. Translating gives CASSSPTSGGYNEQFF.

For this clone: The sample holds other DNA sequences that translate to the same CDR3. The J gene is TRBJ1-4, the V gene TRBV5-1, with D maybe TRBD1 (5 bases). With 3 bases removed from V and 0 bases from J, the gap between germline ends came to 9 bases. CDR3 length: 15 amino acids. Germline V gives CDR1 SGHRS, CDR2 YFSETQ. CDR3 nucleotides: TGCGCCAGCAGCTCAGGGCGGACAACTAATGAAAAACTGTTTTTT. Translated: CASSSGRTTNEKLFF.

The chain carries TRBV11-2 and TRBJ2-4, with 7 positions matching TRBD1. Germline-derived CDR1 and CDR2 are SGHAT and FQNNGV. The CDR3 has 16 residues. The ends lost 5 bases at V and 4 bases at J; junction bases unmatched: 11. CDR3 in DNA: TGTGCCAGCAGCACTTCTTCCGGGACAGAAAAAAACATTCAGTACTTC. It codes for CASSTSSGTEKNIQYF.

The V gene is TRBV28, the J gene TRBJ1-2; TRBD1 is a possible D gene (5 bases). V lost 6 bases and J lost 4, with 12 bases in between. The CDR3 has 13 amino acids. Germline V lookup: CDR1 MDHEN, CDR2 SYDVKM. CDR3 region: CASSLDMTYGYTF. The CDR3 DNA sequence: TGTGCCAGCAGCCTGGACATGACCTATGGCTACACCTTC.